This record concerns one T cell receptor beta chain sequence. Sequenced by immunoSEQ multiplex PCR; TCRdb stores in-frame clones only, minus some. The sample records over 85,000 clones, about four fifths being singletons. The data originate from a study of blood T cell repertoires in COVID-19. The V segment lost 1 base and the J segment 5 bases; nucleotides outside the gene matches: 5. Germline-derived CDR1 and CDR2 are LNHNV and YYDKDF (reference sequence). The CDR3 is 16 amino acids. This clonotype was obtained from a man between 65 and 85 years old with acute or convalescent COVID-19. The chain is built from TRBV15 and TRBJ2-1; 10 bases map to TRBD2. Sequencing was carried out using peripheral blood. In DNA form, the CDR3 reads TGTGCCACCAGCAGAGCTCCACTAGCGGGACACAATGAGCAGTTCTTC. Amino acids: CATSRAPLAGHNEQFF.